The T cell receptor beta chain described here comes from a study of blood T cell repertoires in COVID-19. For the study at large: There were acute and convalescent COVID-19 samples, and they came from the United States, Italy and Spain.

Only in-frame clones appear in the TCRdb table, and some are missing; sequencing was by immunoSEQ multiplex PCR. The table shows about 170,000 clones, with roughly 87% occurring only once. This receptor was obtained from a woman between 50 and 59 years old with acute or convalescent COVID-19. The source material was peripheral blood.

For the CDR3, the DNA is TGTGCCAGTAGTCTAACATGGAGAGGTAGCAATCAGCCCCAGCATTTT. Protein: CASSLTWRGSNQPQHF. The chain has TRBV19 and TRBJ1-5; D not resolved. V lost 5 bases and J 0 bases, leaving 14 bases between the germline ends. Germline lookup yields CDR1 LNHDA and CDR2 SQIVND (reference sequence). This CDR3 has 16 residues.